This T cell receptor beta chain was found in a study of tumor-infiltrating lymphocytes in primary liver carcinoma. The study's findings and limits: Tumors reached a significantly greater top-250-clone fraction than blood did (p = 0.039).

Co-extraction yielded RNA and DNA from approximately 20-30 mg of unsorted bulk tissue. Treatment of the patients' primary liver carcinoma consisted of surgical resection. Every patient had chronic HBV infection and was treatment-naive. From germline, CDR1 is SQVTM and CDR2 ANQGSEA. The CDR3 runs 13 residues. As concerns this clonotype: Antigen specificity is unknown. Germline is not matched at one junction end, which may reflect a read error.

Using a constant-region primer together with ProtoScript II reverse transcriptase, TCR beta cDNA was made from 500 to 650 ng of total RNA. What produced the TCR beta libraries was three nested multiplex PCR rounds using slightly modified ARM-PCR. TRBV1-TRBV30 forward primers paired with a C-beta reverse primer drove the first two PCR rounds, ten to eleven cycles each. TCRdb itself ran the multiplex PCR reads through MiXCR, one entry per CDR3 protein. This table has nearly 50,000 distinct CDR3 sequences, around 79% appearing once. The sequence derives from a man aged 35 to 55 with primary liver carcinoma and hepatitis B virus infection. The specimen was liver tumor tissue from sampling region 3. Subset here: tumor region T3, left-lateral pole. This rearrangement joins TRBV29-1 to TRBJ2-7; D is perhaps TRBD2 (5 bases). CDR3 sequence reads: CSVGLDMGYEQYF. CDR3 nucleotides: TGTAGCGTGGGCCTCGACATGGGTTACGAGCAGTACTTC.